This T cell receptor (beta chain) was sequenced for a study of shared clonotypes between healthy human individuals. The CDR3 covers 11 residues. V lost 6 bases, J lost 11 bases, and 13 bases lay in between. Germline V gene sequence: CDR1 SNHLY, CDR2 FYNNEI. CD45RO-negative CD8 cells positively selected for CCR7 made up the naive population, which excluded terminally differentiated effector memory CD45RA+ cells. Assay used: immunoSEQ multiplex PCR; TCRdb lists only in-frame clones, some missing. This sample yields some 1,900,000 clones, of which about 95% are seen a single time; 0.95% to 1.5% belongs to the top ten.

Sequencing was performed on naive CD8+ T cells sorted from blood. This sequence originates from a man aged 18-30 years in good health. V is TRBV2 and J is TRBJ1-1; no clear D gene. The CDR3 bases are TGTGCCAGCAGGGCCGTCTCTGGGGCTTTCTTT. This sequence encodes CASRAVSGAFF.